This is a list of T cell receptor beta chains from one sample in a study of T cell responses to AZD1222 COVID-19 vaccine. The protocol was immunoSEQ multiplex PCR, while the TCRdb copy is restricted to in-frame clones and leaves out a portion. The sample has 100,000 to 120,000 clones, less than 95% seen once. The sample consisted of peripheral blood, taken on day 0 of AZD1222 vaccination. All receptors derive from an adult in good health. CDR3s include the opening cysteine and the closing phenylalanine or tryptophan. D genes are given only for firm matches. A row's size may be missing; if present it is once, few, many or a size class.

cdr3_aa: CASSPGGNTEAFF; cdr3_nt: TGTGCCAGCAGTCCCGGGGGGAACACTGAAGCTTTCTTT; cdr3_length: 13; j_call: TRBJ1-1; d_call: -; clone_size: -; v_call: TRBV6-5
cdr3_aa: CASSLGFGGRGRSGANVLTF; cdr3_nt: TGTGCCAGCAGCTTAGGATTCGGTGGCAGGGGACGCTCTGGGGCCAACGTCCTGACTTTC; cdr3_length: 20; j_call: TRBJ2-6; d_call: -; clone_size: -; v_call: TRBV7-8
cdr3_aa: CASSHKLAGKQPQHF; cdr3_nt: TGCGCCAGCAGCCACAAATTGGCGGGAAAACAGCCCCAGCATTTT; cdr3_length: 15; j_call: TRBJ1-5; d_call: -; clone_size: -; v_call: TRBV4-1
cdr3_aa: CASSLNSQVYTF; cdr3_nt: TGCGCCAGCAGTTTAAACAGTCAGGTCTACACCTTC; cdr3_length: 12; j_call: TRBJ1-2; d_call: -; clone_size: -; v_call: TRBV5-1
cdr3_aa: CASSLDQPQHF; cdr3_nt: TGTGCCAGCAGTTTAGACCAGCCCCAGCATTTT; cdr3_length: 11; j_call: TRBJ1-5; d_call: -; clone_size: -; v_call: TRBV2
cdr3_aa: CASSGGLAGLSGNTIYF; cdr3_nt: TGTGCCAGCAGTGGGGGGCTGGCAGGCCTCTCTGGAAACACCATATATTTT; cdr3_length: 17; j_call: TRBJ1-3; d_call: -; clone_size: -; v_call: TRBV9
cdr3_aa: CASSRGGANYGYTF; cdr3_nt: TGTGCCAGCAGCCGAGGGGGAGCTAACTATGGCTACACCTTC; cdr3_length: 14; j_call: TRBJ1-2; d_call: -; clone_size: -; v_call: TRBV9
cdr3_aa: CASSSDPGTKNIQYF; cdr3_nt: TGTGCCAGCAGCTCCGATCCCGGGACCAAAAACATTCAGTACTTC; cdr3_length: 15; j_call: TRBJ2-4; d_call: -; clone_size: -; v_call: TRBV5-4
cdr3_aa: CASSQAWTGNDEQYF; cdr3_nt: TGTGCCAGCAGCCAAGCCTGGACAGGGAACGACGAGCAGTACTTC; cdr3_length: 15; j_call: TRBJ2-7; d_call: TRBD1; clone_size: -; v_call: TRBV3-1/TRBV3-2
cdr3_aa: CASSPGGGGIEAFF; cdr3_nt: TGCGCCAGCAGCCCGGGGGGCGGGGGAATTGAAGCTTTCTTT; cdr3_length: 14; j_call: TRBJ1-1; d_call: -; clone_size: -; v_call: TRBV5-1
cdr3_aa: CSVAGTANSPLHF; cdr3_nt: TGCAGCGTTGCAGGGACAGCCAATTCACCCCTCCACTTT; cdr3_length: 13; j_call: TRBJ1-6; d_call: TRBD1; clone_size: -; v_call: TRBV29-1
cdr3_aa: CASSAGRGGRYEQYF; cdr3_nt: TGTGCCAGCAGTGCTGGGCGGGGGGGGAGATACGAGCAGTACTTC; cdr3_length: 15; j_call: TRBJ2-7; d_call: TRBD2; clone_size: -; v_call: TRBV2
cdr3_aa: CASSPLGQGAETYGYTF; cdr3_nt: TGTGCCAGCTCACCATTGGGACAGGGGGCGGAGACCTATGGCTACACCTTC; cdr3_length: 17; j_call: TRBJ1-2; d_call: TRBD1; clone_size: -; v_call: TRBV18
cdr3_aa: CSVDTGFGSPLHF; cdr3_nt: TGCAGCGTTGATACGGGTTTTGGTTCACCCCTCCACTTT; cdr3_length: 13; j_call: TRBJ1-6; d_call: -; clone_size: once; v_call: TRBV29-1
cdr3_aa: CASSLSGTPDGEAFF; cdr3_nt: TGTGCCAGCAGTTTATCCGGGACGCCGGATGGTGAAGCTTTCTTT; cdr3_length: 15; j_call: TRBJ1-1; d_call: -; clone_size: -; v_call: TRBV28
cdr3_aa: CASSPWRDEQDGYTF; cdr3_nt: TGTGCCAGCAGCCCGTGGAGGGATGAACAGGATGGCTACACCTTC; cdr3_length: 15; j_call: TRBJ1-2; d_call: -; clone_size: -; v_call: TRBV7-9
cdr3_aa: CAVNRGVGTEAFF; cdr3_nt: TGTGCCGTTAACAGGGGAGTGGGCACTGAAGCTTTCTTT; cdr3_length: 13; j_call: TRBJ1-1; d_call: TRBD1; clone_size: -; v_call: TRBV19
cdr3_aa: CASSQTPQGGSYGYTF; cdr3_nt: TGTGCCAGTTCCCAAACCCCTCAGGGGGGGAGCTATGGCTACACCTTC; cdr3_length: 16; j_call: TRBJ1-2; d_call: TRBD1; clone_size: -; v_call: TRBV19
cdr3_aa: CASSPHSTATNEKLFF; cdr3_nt: TGTGCCAGCAGTCCTCACTCGACAGCAACTAATGAAAAACTGTTTTTT; cdr3_length: 16; j_call: TRBJ1-4; d_call: -; clone_size: few; v_call: TRBV28
cdr3_aa: CASSYRGDPYGYTF; cdr3_nt: TGTGCCAGCAGTTACAGGGGGGACCCCTATGGCTACACCTTC; cdr3_length: 14; j_call: TRBJ1-2; d_call: -; clone_size: -; v_call: TRBV6-5
cdr3_aa: CASKTSIGSLDTQYF; cdr3_nt: TGTGCCAGCAAGACTAGTATAGGGTCACTAGATACGCAGTATTTT; cdr3_length: 15; j_call: TRBJ2-3; d_call: -; clone_size: -; v_call: TRBV3-1/TRBV3-2
cdr3_aa: CASSLAGEFEKLFF; cdr3_nt: TGTGCCAGCAGCTTAGCGGGGGAGTTTGAAAAACTGTTTTTT; cdr3_length: 14; j_call: TRBJ1-4; d_call: -; clone_size: -; v_call: TRBV7-9
cdr3_aa: CASSQSDRGRTEAFF; cdr3_nt: TGTGCCAGCAGCCAAAGTGACAGGGGAAGGACTGAAGCTTTCTTT; cdr3_length: 15; j_call: TRBJ1-1; d_call: TRBD1; clone_size: -; v_call: TRBV3-1/TRBV3-2
cdr3_aa: CASSLDSAGRYGYTF; cdr3_nt: TGTGCCAGCAGCTTAGATTCGGCAGGCCGCTATGGCTACACCTTC; cdr3_length: 15; j_call: TRBJ1-2; d_call: -; clone_size: -; v_call: TRBV11-3
cdr3_aa: CASRPHSGGSRNF; cdr3_nt: TGTGCCAGCAGACCCCACTCCGGGGGGTCGCGGAACTTT; cdr3_length: 13; j_call: TRBJ1-1; d_call: -; clone_size: -; v_call: TRBV6-5
cdr3_aa: CASSRDRDDTGELFF; cdr3_nt: TGTGCCAGCAGCAGGGACAGGGATGACACCGGGGAGCTGTTTTTT; cdr3_length: 15; j_call: TRBJ2-2; d_call: TRBD1; clone_size: -; v_call: TRBV7-7
cdr3_aa: CASSLFPHRLAGAGSYNEQFF; cdr3_nt: TGTGCCAGCAGTTTATTCCCCCATAGACTAGCGGGGGCCGGCTCCTACAATGAGCAGTTCTTC; cdr3_length: 21; j_call: TRBJ2-1; d_call: TRBD2; clone_size: once; v_call: TRBV28
cdr3_aa: CASSRDNQPQHF; cdr3_nt: TGTGCCAGCAGCAGGGACAATCAGCCCCAGCATTTT; cdr3_length: 12; j_call: TRBJ1-5; d_call: -; clone_size: -; v_call: TRBV2
cdr3_aa: CASSPPSARGDEKLFF; cdr3_nt: TGCGCCAGCAGCCCCCCTTCTGCGCGGGGGGACGAAAAACTGTTTTTT; cdr3_length: 16; j_call: TRBJ1-4; d_call: -; clone_size: -; v_call: TRBV4-1
cdr3_aa: CASSQGQSGTDTQYF; cdr3_nt: TGTGCCAGCAGTCAGGGACAGAGTGGCACAGATACGCAGTATTTT; cdr3_length: 15; j_call: TRBJ2-3; d_call: TRBD1; clone_size: -; v_call: TRBV27
cdr3_aa: CASSRDTNTEAFF; cdr3_nt: TGTGCCAGCAGCCGGGACACGAACACTGAAGCTTTCTTT; cdr3_length: 13; j_call: TRBJ1-1; d_call: -; clone_size: -; v_call: TRBV9
cdr3_aa: CASSFRTGGKDEQYF; cdr3_nt: TGTGCCAGCAGTTTCCGGACAGGGGGTAAGGACGAGCAGTACTTC; cdr3_length: 15; j_call: TRBJ2-7; d_call: TRBD1; clone_size: -; v_call: TRBV11-3
cdr3_aa: CASTRGINTGELFF; cdr3_nt: TGTGCCAGCACCAGGGGAATTAACACCGGGGAGCTGTTTTTT; cdr3_length: 14; j_call: TRBJ2-2; d_call: -; clone_size: once; v_call: TRBV5-4
cdr3_aa: CASSTGPGVYEQYF; cdr3_nt: TGTGCCAGCAGTACCGGACCTGGGGTCTACGAGCAGTACTTC; cdr3_length: 14; j_call: TRBJ2-7; d_call: -; clone_size: -; v_call: TRBV28
cdr3_aa: CASSLGRGSDTQYF; cdr3_nt: TGCGCCAGCAGCTTGGGGAGGGGATCAGATACGCAGTATTTT; cdr3_length: 14; j_call: TRBJ2-3; d_call: -; clone_size: -; v_call: TRBV5-1
cdr3_aa: CASSEESGGYGYTF; cdr3_nt: TGTGCCAGCAGTGAAGAGTCAGGGGGCTATGGCTACACCTTC; cdr3_length: 14; j_call: TRBJ1-2; d_call: TRBD1; clone_size: -; v_call: TRBV6-1
cdr3_aa: CATSVRGQETQYF; cdr3_nt: TGTGCCACCAGCGTACGGGGTCAAGAGACCCAGTACTTC; cdr3_length: 13; j_call: TRBJ2-5; d_call: -; clone_size: -; v_call: TRBV15
cdr3_aa: CASSYGASEQYF; cdr3_nt: TGTGCCAGCAGCTACGGGGCCTCCGAGCAGTACTTC; cdr3_length: 12; j_call: TRBJ2-7; d_call: -; clone_size: -; v_call: TRBV5-4
cdr3_aa: CASSLWQGHNSPLHF; cdr3_nt: TGTGCCAGCAGCTTGTGGCAGGGTCACAATTCACCCCTCCACTTT; cdr3_length: 15; j_call: TRBJ1-6; d_call: -; clone_size: -; v_call: TRBV5-6
cdr3_aa: CASSLARTGEGNYGYTF; cdr3_nt: TGTGCCAGCAGCTTGGCCCGGACAGGGGAGGGCAACTATGGCTACACCTTC; cdr3_length: 17; j_call: TRBJ1-2; d_call: TRBD1; clone_size: few; v_call: TRBV5-4
cdr3_aa: CASSMYSGGGYGYTF; cdr3_nt: TGTGCCAGTAGTATGTATTCAGGGGGAGGCTATGGCTACACCTTC; cdr3_length: 15; j_call: TRBJ1-2; d_call: TRBD1; clone_size: -; v_call: TRBV19
cdr3_aa: CASSPPGQSTNSPLHF; cdr3_nt: TGTGCCAGCTCCCCGCCGGGACAATCAACTAATTCACCCCTCCACTTT; cdr3_length: 16; j_call: TRBJ1-6; d_call: -; clone_size: -; v_call: TRBV18
cdr3_aa: CASSSRDTLAKNIQYF; cdr3_nt: TGTGCCAGCAGCTCTCGGGACACCTTAGCCAAAAACATTCAGTACTTC; cdr3_length: 16; j_call: TRBJ2-4; d_call: -; clone_size: -; v_call: TRBV5-4
cdr3_aa: CAWGRGEKLFF; cdr3_nt: TGTGCCTGGGGCCGAGGAGAAAAACTGTTTTTT; cdr3_length: 11; j_call: TRBJ1-4; d_call: -; clone_size: -; v_call: TRBV30
cdr3_aa: CASSLAIGGQYNEQFF; cdr3_nt: TGCGCCAGCAGCTTGGCCATCGGGGGGCAATACAATGAGCAGTTCTTC; cdr3_length: 16; j_call: TRBJ2-1; d_call: -; clone_size: -; v_call: TRBV5-1
cdr3_aa: CAWSHGSTTMGYTF; cdr3_nt: TGTGCCTGGAGTCATGGGTCGACAACTATGGGCTACACCTTC; cdr3_length: 14; j_call: TRBJ1-2; d_call: -; clone_size: -; v_call: TRBV30
cdr3_aa: CASSLTYNEQFF; cdr3_nt: TGTGCCAGCAGTTTAACCTACAATGAGCAGTTCTTC; cdr3_length: 12; j_call: TRBJ2-1; d_call: -; clone_size: once; v_call: TRBV12-3/TRBV12-4
cdr3_aa: CASSPYGGEETQYF; cdr3_nt: TGTGCCAGCAGCCCGTACGGGGGTGAAGAGACCCAGTACTTC; cdr3_length: 14; j_call: TRBJ2-5; d_call: -; clone_size: -; v_call: TRBV3-1/TRBV3-2
cdr3_aa: CASSPGDYKNTEAFF; cdr3_nt: TGTGCCAGCAGCCCAGGGGATTACAAGAACACTGAAGCTTTCTTT; cdr3_length: 15; j_call: TRBJ1-1; d_call: -; clone_size: -; v_call: TRBV7-9
cdr3_aa: CASSMGTGSGYTF; cdr3_nt: TGTGCCAGTAGTATGGGGACAGGGAGCGGCTACACCTTC; cdr3_length: 13; j_call: TRBJ1-2; d_call: TRBD1; clone_size: -; v_call: TRBV19
cdr3_aa: CASSFGDYEQYF; cdr3_nt: TGTGCCAGCAGTTTCGGAGATTACGAGCAGTACTTC; cdr3_length: 12; j_call: TRBJ2-7; d_call: -; clone_size: -; v_call: TRBV12-3/TRBV12-4
cdr3_aa: CASSVTGMKTGELFF; cdr3_nt: TGTGCCAGCAGCGTAACAGGGATGAAGACCGGGGAGCTGTTTTTT; cdr3_length: 15; j_call: TRBJ2-2; d_call: -; clone_size: -; v_call: TRBV9
cdr3_aa: CSVSFRDGPYEQYF; cdr3_nt: TGCAGCGTTTCGTTCCGGGACGGGCCCTACGAGCAGTACTTC; cdr3_length: 14; j_call: TRBJ2-7; d_call: -; clone_size: -; v_call: TRBV29-1
cdr3_aa: CATSLGDRREAFF; cdr3_nt: TGTGCCACCAGCCTGGGGGACAGGAGAGAAGCTTTCTTT; cdr3_length: 13; j_call: TRBJ1-1; d_call: TRBD1; clone_size: once; v_call: TRBV15
cdr3_aa: CASSSTTDEQYF; cdr3_nt: TGCGCCAGCAGCTCGACCACGGACGAGCAGTACTTC; cdr3_length: 12; j_call: TRBJ2-7; d_call: -; clone_size: -; v_call: TRBV5-1
cdr3_aa: CASSHARGYGELFF; cdr3_nt: TGTGCCAGCTCCCATGCTAGAGGGTACGGGGAGCTGTTTTTT; cdr3_length: 14; j_call: TRBJ2-2; d_call: -; clone_size: -; v_call: TRBV6-5
cdr3_aa: CASSRLWASSYEQYF; cdr3_nt: TGTGCCAGTAGCCGCCTTTGGGCAAGCTCCTACGAGCAGTACTTC; cdr3_length: 15; j_call: TRBJ2-7; d_call: -; clone_size: -; v_call: TRBV19
cdr3_aa: CASSLDARGNTIYF; cdr3_nt: TGTGCCAGCAGCTTGGATGCCAGGGGGAACACCATATATTTT; cdr3_length: 14; j_call: TRBJ1-3; d_call: TRBD1; clone_size: once; v_call: TRBV5-6
cdr3_aa: CATSRDRGETQYF; cdr3_nt: TGTGCCACCAGCAGAGATCGGGGGGAGACCCAGTACTTC; cdr3_length: 13; j_call: TRBJ2-5; d_call: -; clone_size: -; v_call: TRBV15